This TCR beta chain originates from a study of control samples from healthy donors and cancer patients. V dropped 6 bases and J dropped 7 bases, with 15 bases sitting between them. The CDR3 runs to 13 residues. Germline CDR1 is ENHRY and CDR2 is SYGVKD. The method was immunoSEQ multiplex PCR; TCRdb's version includes in-frame clones alone and lacks a portion of them. The sample includes tens of thousands of clones, about nine tenths of them seen just once. This TCR was recovered from a young man in good health. The gene calls are TRBV10-3 and TRBJ2-5; possibly TRBD1 for D (6 bases). Sequencing used blood. CDR3 coding DNA: TGTGCCATCAGGGGACACGCCACGGGGACCCAGTACTTC. It is translated as CAIRGHATGTQYF.